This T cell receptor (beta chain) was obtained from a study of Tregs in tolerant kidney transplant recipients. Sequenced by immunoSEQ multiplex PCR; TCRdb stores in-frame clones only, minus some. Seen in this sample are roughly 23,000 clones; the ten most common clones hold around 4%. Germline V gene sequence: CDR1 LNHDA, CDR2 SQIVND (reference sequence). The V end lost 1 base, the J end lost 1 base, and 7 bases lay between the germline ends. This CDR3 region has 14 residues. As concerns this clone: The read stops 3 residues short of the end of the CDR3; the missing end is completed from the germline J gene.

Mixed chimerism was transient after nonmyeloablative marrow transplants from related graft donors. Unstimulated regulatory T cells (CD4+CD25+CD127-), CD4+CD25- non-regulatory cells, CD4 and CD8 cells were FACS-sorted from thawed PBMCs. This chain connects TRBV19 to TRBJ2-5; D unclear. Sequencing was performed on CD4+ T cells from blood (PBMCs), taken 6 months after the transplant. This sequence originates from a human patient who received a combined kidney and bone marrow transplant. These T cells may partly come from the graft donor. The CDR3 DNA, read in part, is TGTGCCAGTAGTATAGGAGGCAGCCAAGAGACC. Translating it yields CASSIGGSQET. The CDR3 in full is CASSIGGSQETQYF. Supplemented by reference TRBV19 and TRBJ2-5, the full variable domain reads DGGITQSPKYLFRKEGQNVTLSCEQNLNHDAMYWYRQDPGQGLRLIYYSQIVNDFQKGDIAEGYSVSREKKESFPLTVTSAQKNPTAFYLCASSIGGSQETQYFGPGTRLLVL.